This TCR beta chain originates from a study of identical twins. Study results and limitations: With abundant cord blood beta clonotypes, insertions were fewer; memory repertoires showed no such pattern. Excess sharing by twins proved weaker in beta out-of-frame sequences.

CDR1 SGHTA and CDR2 FQGNSA come from the germline V gene. The CDR3 spans 14 residues. V dropped 2 bases and J dropped 2 bases, with 10 bases sitting between them. cDNA carried unique molecular identifiers, and a universal primer site was added by template switching. MiXCR was run by TCRdb on the 5' RACE reads, yielding one entry per CDR3 protein. The table has about 460,000 distinct CDR3 sequences, approximately 15% seen once. With respect to this clonotype: As yet, its antigen is unknown.

These data also featured in a second study, about yellow fever vaccine responses in identical twins. That report notes: Twins reportedly mounted vaccine T cell responses that seemed partly convergent, partly personalized.

This chain links TRBV7-2 with TRBJ2-7, with TRBD2 as a possible D gene (5 bases). The sample taken for sequencing was CD4+ T cells sorted from blood. This clonotype was sampled from a woman aged 18-29 years in good health. In DNA form, the CDR3 reads TGTGCCAGCAGCTTATTTCGGGAAACCTACGAGCAGTACTTC. It is translated as CASSLFRETYEQYF.